The 21 T cell receptor beta chains presented below share a single source sample, sequenced in a study of cytomegalovirus exposure and HLA in healthy donors. A multiplex PCR was run with 60 Vbeta primers and 13 Jbeta primers. This table comes from immunoSEQ multiplex PCR, and its TCRdb copy is limited to in-frame clones, with some not included. Of 150,000 to 200,000 clones listed, roughly 80% are singletons. Specimen: PBMCs. These receptors all come from a woman aged 45-60 years in good health and CMV-seropositive.

The chain has TRBV11-3 and TRBJ2-3; 11 bases match TRBD2. Germline CDR1 reads SGHNT; CDR2 reads YENEEA. CDR3 size: 15 residues. Germline trimming cut 3 bases from V and 3 bases from J; bases unmatched to any gene: 2. CDR3 DNA sequence: TGTGCCAGCAGCTTGAGGACTAGCGGGACAGATACGCAGTATTTT. Translating gives CASSLRTSGTDTQYF. Looking up the rest from reference TRBV11-3 and TRBJ2-3 gives the full variable domain: EAGVVQSPRYKIIEKKQPVAFWCNPISGHNTLYWYLQNLGQGPELLIRYENEEAVDDSQLPKDRFSAERLKGVDSTLKIQPAELGDSAVYLCASSLRTSGTDTQYFGPGTRLTVL.

This chain joins TRBV7-9 and TRBJ2-7, with 10 bases lining up with TRBD1. V shed 5 bases and J 2 bases; nucleotides not matched to a gene: 3. There are 14 residues in the CDR3. CDR1 SEHNR and CDR2 FQNEAQ come from the germline V gene (reference sequence). DNA for the CDR3: TGTGCCAGCAGCCCGGGACAGGGGACCTACGAGCAGTACTTC. Amino acids: CASSPGQGTYEQYF. The full variable domain, with the rest looked up from reference TRBV7-9 and TRBJ2-7, is DTGVSQNPRHKITKRGQNVTFRCDPISEHNRLYWYRQTLGQGPEFLTYFQNEAQLEKSRLLSDRFSAERPKGSFSTLEIQRTEQGDSAMYLCASSPGQGTYEQYFGPGTRLTVT.

This clone appeared a single time. V usage is TRBV5-6 and J usage is TRBJ2-5, with TRBD2 identical over 12 bases. The V gene end was trimmed by 5 bases and the J gene end by 1 base; junction bases not matched to a gene: 3. Germline-derived CDR1 and CDR2 are SGHDT and YYEEEE. The CDR3 has 15 amino acids. CDR3 sequence: CASRGLAGLQETQYF. The CDR3 DNA reads as TGTGCCAGCAGAGGACTAGCGGGACTCCAAGAGACCCAGTACTTC.

The V and J genes are TRBV12-1 and TRBJ1-1. TRBV12-1 is reported as a pseudogene. The CDR3 runs to 11 residues. The CDR3 DNA follows: TGTGCCAGCGGGAGGTTTACGAGGGCTTTCTTT. Translated, it gives CASGRFTRAFF.

This rearrangement joins TRBV5-1 to TRBJ2-7, with 7 bases that match TRBD1. This CDR3 has 13 residues. V lost 3 bases and J lost 3; bases outside the gene matches: 3. CDR1 is SGHRS and CDR2 is YFSETQ in the germline V gene. The CDR3 DNA reads TGCGCCAGCAGCTCAACAGGGGACTACGAGCAGTACTTC. This gives the protein CASSSTGDYEQYF.

This sequence joins TRBV6-4 and TRBJ1-2, with D perhaps matching TRBD1 (5 bases). V was shortened by 7 bases and J by 8 bases, with 20 bases between the two germline ends. The CDR3 is 14 amino acids. Germline values: CDR1 MRHNA, CDR2 SNTAGT. The CDR3 DNA reads TGTGCCAGCATAGCCGGGCTCAGGGTTGGCGGCTACACCTTC. Translated, it gives CASIAGLRVGGYTF.

The rearrangement links TRBV5-1 to TRBJ2-2; weak D call: TRBD2 (7 bases). The germline V gene encodes CDR1 SGHRS and CDR2 YFSETQ. The CDR3 has 16 amino acids. V shed 4 bases and J shed 7 bases, with 20 bases lying between them. CDR3 in DNA: TGCGCCAGCAGCAACTTCGGGGGGCCCGGAGACGGGGAGCTGTTTTTT. The encoded protein is CASSNFGGPGDGELFF.

The chain uses TRBV5-5 and TRBJ1-6; weak D call: TRBD1 (6 bases). Trimming shortened V by 7 bases and J by 10 bases, and 15 bases separated the two germline ends. The CDR3 has 13 residues. CDR1 and CDR2 from the germline V gene are SGHKS and YYEKEE (reference sequence). CDR3 amino acids: CASVTGLESPLHF. CDR3 nucleotide sequence: TGTGCCAGCGTCACAGGGTTAGAATCACCCCTCCACTTT.

This clone appeared a few times. The rearrangement uses TRBV2 and TRBJ1-2, with 8 bases lining up with TRBD1. Germline CDR1 reads SNHLY; CDR2 reads FYNNEI. The CDR3 loop spans 14 amino acids. With V trimmed by 4 bases and J by 6 bases, 7 bases remained unmatched. CDR3 residues: CASSVLQGGDGYTF. The CDR3 nucleotides read TGTGCCAGCAGTGTTTTACAGGGGGGGGATGGCTACACCTTC.

In its sample, this clone was seen once. In DNA, the CDR3 is TGTGCCAGCAGTTACTCAGGGGGCAGTTCCTACGAGCAGTACTTC. This codes for CASSYSGGSSYEQYF. The rearrangement uses TRBV6-5 and TRBJ2-7; 7 bases line up with TRBD1. CDR3 length equals 15 residues. Germline values: CDR1 MNHEY, CDR2 SVGAGI. Unmatched junction bases numbered 3, after V lost 0 bases and J lost 1 base.

The chain links TRBV11-2 to TRBJ2-2; a possible D gene is TRBD1 (5 bases). Germline V CDR1 and CDR2: SGHAT, FQNNGV. The CDR3 extends over 13 amino acids. V lost 3 bases and J 6 bases, leaving 8 bases between the germline ends. As DNA, the CDR3 is TGTGCCAGCAGCTTCCAGGGTGCCGGGGAGCTGTTTTTT. The encoded protein is CASSFQGAGELFF.

This clone was detected only once. This chain links TRBV5-5 with TRBJ2-5; D is possibly TRBD2 (6 bases). The CDR3 totals 16 residues. Germline loops: CDR1 SGHKS, CDR2 YYEKEE (reference sequence). V was pared by 4 bases and J by 1 base, with 17 bases between. CDR3 sequence reads: CASSPATTRAQETQYF. In DNA form, the CDR3 reads TGTGCCAGCAGCCCAGCGACGACTAGAGCCCAAGAGACCCAGTACTTC.

The chain has TRBV2 and TRBJ2-5; 9 bases line up with TRBD1. V lost 6 bases, J lost 5 bases, and 10 bases stayed unmatched. The CDR3 has 15 amino acids. Germline V gives CDR1 SNHLY, CDR2 FYNNEI. Written as DNA, the CDR3 is TGTGCCAGCAGAGCCCGGGACAGGGTTGGGGAGACCCAGTACTTC. This translates into CASRARDRVGETQYF.

This clone was detected a few times. The V call is TRBV28, the J call TRBJ2-3; 10 bases are a match to TRBD1. There are 16 residues in the CDR3. The J segment lost 1 base and the V segment lost 5 bases, leaving 6 bases of the junction unmatched. Germline CDR1 MDHEN, CDR2 SYDVKM. Here the CDR3 reads CASSATGTGGTDTQYF. The CDR3 DNA reads as TGTGCCAGCAGTGCGACCGGGACAGGGGGCACAGATACGCAGTATTTT.

The chain links TRBV9 to TRBJ2-5; 11 bases match TRBD2. V dropped 0 bases and J dropped 3; count of bases not matched to a gene: 1. Germline CDR1 reads SGDLS; CDR2 reads YYNGEE. The CDR3 spans 15 residues. The CDR3: CASSVGSGGEETQYF. The CDR3 DNA reads TGTGCCAGCAGCGTAGGTAGCGGGGGGGAAGAGACCCAGTACTTC.

V usage is TRBV7-9 and J usage is TRBJ1-1; 10 nucleotides match TRBD1. The V gene end was trimmed by 1 base and the J gene end by 5 bases; junction bases not matched to a gene: 1. There are 14 residues in the CDR3. Germline lookup yields CDR1 SEHNR and CDR2 FQNEAQ (reference sequence). CDR3 amino acids: CASSLEGQGTEAFF. The CDR3 DNA reads as TGTGCCAGCAGCTTAGAGGGACAGGGGACTGAAGCTTTCTTT.

The genes are TRBV4-1 and TRBJ2-2; D is unresolved. The germline V gene encodes CDR1 MGHRA and CDR2 YSYEKL. Trimming removed 3 bases from V and 6 bases from J, with 8 bases in between. The CDR3 length is 13 residues. CDR3 bases: TGCGCCAGCAGCCAGAAGATAGCCGGGGAGCTGTTTTTT. Translation gives CASSQKIAGELFF.

The chain couples TRBV5-6 to TRBJ2-3, with D perhaps TRBD1 (5 bases). The germline gives CDR1 SGHDT, CDR2 YYEEEE. V was shortened by 10 bases and J by 0 bases, with 18 bases between the two germline ends. This CDR3 has 15 amino acids. The CDR3 nucleotides are TGTGCCCCCGAGCCTTCTAAGGGGAGCACAGATACGCAGTATTTT. It is translated as CAPEPSKGSTDTQYF.

CDR3 nucleotide sequence: TGTGCCAGCAGCCCTTTTGGGACTAGCGGCTACGAGCAGTACTTC. Its translation: CASSPFGTSGYEQYF. The chain joins TRBV7-2 to TRBJ2-7; 11 bases are shared with TRBD2. The CDR3 runs to 15 residues. J gave up 3 bases and V 5 bases, and 6 bases lay outside the gene matches. Germline CDR1 SGHTA, CDR2 FQGNSA.

The chain joins TRBV10-1 to TRBJ2-3, with a tentative D call TRBD1 (6 bases). The V gene's germline CDR1 is WNHNN and CDR2 SYGVQD (reference sequence). V gave up 5 bases and J gave up 1 base, with 13 bases separating them. The CDR3 contains 15 residues. The CDR3 DNA reads as TGCGCCAGCAGTAACCGGGACAAGGGCACAGATACGCAGTATTTT. Its protein is CASSNRDKGTDTQYF.

The genes are TRBV2 and TRBJ1-5, with 8 nucleotides matching TRBD1. Trimming removed 7 bases from V and 0 bases from J; junction bases left unmatched: 8. Germline loops: CDR1 SNHLY, CDR2 FYNNEI. This CDR3 contains 16 residues. The CDR3: CASKSGTGPSNQPQHF. CDR3 in DNA: TGTGCCAGCAAATCCGGGACAGGCCCTAGCAATCAGCCCCAGCATTTT.